Described below is a single T cell receptor (beta chain) sequence and its context. The data derive from a study of blood T cell repertoires in COVID-19. Study overall: Researchers got acute and convalescent COVID-19 samples from the United States, Italy and Spain.

The CDR3 runs to 15 residues. The V gene's germline CDR1 is SGHTA and CDR2 FQGTGA. Trimming took 1 base from V and 10 from J, leaving 17 bases between them. This table comes from immunoSEQ multiplex PCR, and its TCRdb copy is limited to in-frame clones, with some not included. The sample includes roughly 150,000 clones, 82% seen only once; the top ten take less than 4.5%. The sequence was collected from a woman older than 75 with acute or convalescent COVID-19. The J gene is TRBJ2-1, the V gene TRBV7-3, with D hard to call. What was sequenced was peripheral blood. The CDR3 protein is CASSLNGGALGEQFF. The CDR3 bases are TGTGCCAGCAGCTTAAACGGCGGCGCCCTTGGGGAGCAGTTCTTC.